These 6 T cell receptor beta chains came from one sample sequenced in a study of T cells in Graves' hyperthyroidism and ophthalmopathy. Amplification of TCR beta CDR3 regions used RNA as the template. An initial round of RT-PCR targeting the TCR CDR3 relied on the HTBI primer set. TCRdb fed the multiplex PCR reads into MiXCR, producing one record per CDR3 protein. Altogether 300,000 to 500,000 distinct CDR3 sequences are present, about 14% being singletons, with the ten largest covering around 27%. The material sequenced was blood. These receptors were taken from a man over 45 with Graves' ophthalmopathy.

This clonotype was found many times. The chain uses TRBV3-1 and TRBJ2-3, with 10 bases matching TRBD2. With 4 bases clipped from V and 7 bases from J, the junction kept 11 bases outside the gene matches. Germline CDR1 and CDR2: LGHDT and YNNKEL (reference sequence). The CDR3 length is 16 residues. DNA of the CDR3: TGTGCCAGCAGCCCGGGCGCTAGCGGGAGCCTTAATACGCAGTATTTT. It translates to CASSPGASGSLNTQYF.

This clonotype has only a few counts. CDR3 DNA sequence: TGTGCCAGCAGCCAAGGATGGGACAACTCCTACGAGCAGTACTTC. Protein: CASSQGWDNSYEQYF. The chain uses TRBV14 and TRBJ2-7, with D perhaps TRBD1 (6 bases). CDR3 length: 15 residues. Germline assignment: CDR1 SGHDN and CDR2 FVKESK. V was clipped by 1 base and J by 0 bases, with 10 bases between them.

The rearrangement uses TRBV7-3 and TRBJ2-3; 10 positions match TRBD2. Germline V gene lookup returns CDR1 SGHTA and CDR2 FQGTGA. CDR3 length equals 17 residues. The trim removed 4 bases at V and 5 bases at J, leaving 12 bases unmatched. CDR3 region: CASSSRSGAGGGDTQYF. CDR3 DNA sequence: TGTGCCAGCAGCTCGAGGTCGGGAGCGGGAGGGGGAGATACGCAGTATTTT.

This clonotype was seen ten or more times. Relative to the germline gene, one junction end is altered; a read error may explain this. This chain connects TRBV5-8 to TRBJ2-3; the D is unclear. This CDR3 is 16 amino acids long. Per germline, CDR1 SGHTS and CDR2 YDEGEE. The CDR3 sequence: CASSLVVDPRTDTQYF. The CDR3 DNA sequence: TGCGCCAGCAGCTTGGTGGTCGACCCCCGCACAGATACGCAGTATTTT.

This clonotype was recorded many times. The chain carries TRBV3-1 and TRBJ2-1; D not resolved. The germline V gene encodes CDR1 LGHDT and CDR2 YNNKEL (reference sequence). CDR3 length: 15 amino acids. V lost 4 bases and J lost 0, with 10 bases in between. In DNA, the CDR3 is TGTGCCAGCAGCCCCGAACCGAGCTCCTACAATGAGCAGTTCTTC. This gives the protein CASSPEPSSYNEQFF.

V usage is TRBV6-2 or TRBV6-3 and J usage is TRBJ2-7; perhaps TRBD2 as D (5 bases). V shed 2 bases and J shed 3 bases, with 20 bases lying between them. The V gene's germline CDR1 is MNHEY and CDR2 SVGEGT. This CDR3 is built from 17 residues. The CDR3 region is CASSYPFASGKRYEQYF. In nucleotides, the CDR3 is TGTGCCAGCAGTTACCCATTCGCGTCCGGGAAACGCTACGAGCAGTACTTC.